The entry below gives a single T cell receptor beta chain sequence along with its context. No cognate antigen has been identified for it. The record has no base qualities; no much larger clone is one base away. TCRbeta CDR3 regions were amplified from genomic DNA using the immunoSEQ Assay, a bias-controlled multiplex PCR. Per the source publication's procedure: Nucleated cell counts per sample were estimated from amplification of reference gene primers within the assay. Sequence reads were collapsed and filtered to measure the absolute abundance of every unique TCRbeta CDR3 rearrangement. For each sample, productive Simpson clonality was calculated as the square root of Simpson's diversity index over productive rearrangements. TCRdb limited this immuneACCESS table to in-frame rearrangements with V and J called. A share of clones is missing; checked studies link under half to unresolved V genes, and the rest is unexplained. That table furnishes V, J and clone size, whereas the DNA furnished D and trimming. The sample data list about 120,000 clones, and around 81% of these were observed just once. Jointly, the top ten make up 3.8% of the sample.

Germline trimming amounts to 4 bases on V and 2 bases on J, with 12 as the count of junction bases outside the gene matches. Via the germline V gene, CDR1 is SGHDT and CDR2 YYEEEE. Taken from cysteine to phenylalanine, the CDR3 has 18 residues. Only the CDR3 DNA stays, 54 bases, in frame from base 1. This record belongs to a study of blood T cell repertoires in COVID-19 (dated by TCRdb to the early 2020s). About the study as a whole: Samples from collaborators originated in the United States, Italy and Spain and spanned both the acute and convalescent phases of COVID-19. The material from the prospective study consisted of cDNA or gDNA derived from T cells, B-cell-depleted T cells, or PBMCs. Deeply sampled blood TCRbeta repertoires from subjects exposed to, actively infected with, or recovered from COVID-19 were included in the dataset. A freely available public database, intended as a resource for researchers studying the immune response to SARS-CoV-2, is where the repertoires were released. The samples were drawn from the first 160 participants of the ongoing ImmuneRACE study and from 1,254 subjects provided by 6 global collaborators. The sample metadata nearly always contained a de-identified subject ID, COVID-19 status, age in years and sex. HLA class I and class II types, where available, came from metadata supplied by the sample provider rather than from assay-based typing.

Collaborating institutions collected whole blood in K2EDTA tubes following their own protocols. Collaborator samples were shipped for TCRbeta analysis as frozen whole blood, isolated PBMCs, or DNA extracted from either sample type. The paper's findings and limits, for the study overall: The quantity of clinical and demographic metadata differed by source and by participant and was supplied without curation.

The sample was peripheral blood. The V and J genes are TRBV5-6 and TRBJ2-2; 9 bases in between match TRBD1. The sequence derives from a woman aged 45 to 65 with acute or convalescent COVID-19. The sequenced DNA: TGTGCCAGCAGCGAGGTCGGGACAGGGTTGGCCAACACCGGGGAGCTGTTTTTT. It specifies CASSEVGTGLANTGELFF. The full variable domain, with segments outside the CDR3 supplied by the reference TRBV5-6 and TRBJ2-2 proteins, appears as DAGVTQSPTHLIKTRGQQVTLRCSPKSGHDTVSWYQQALGQGPQFIFQYYEEEERQRGNFPDRFSGHQFPNYSSELNVNALLLGDSALYLCASSEVGTGLANTGELFFGEGSRLTVL.